This T cell receptor beta chain stems from a study of shared clonotypes between healthy human individuals. This clone was seen only a few times. Trimming shortened V by 0 bases and J by 1 base, and 9 bases separated the two germline ends. CDR1 and CDR2 from the germline V gene are GTSNPN and SVGIG (reference sequence). The CDR3 sequence is 14 residues long. It was CD45RO-negative cells, positively selected for CCR7, that made up naive CD8 cells, with terminally differentiated effector memory CD45RA+ cells excluded. Method: immunoSEQ multiplex PCR; TCRdb's copy keeps in-frame clones and lacks some. The table has about 2 million clones, roughly 94% seen once.

This clonotype originated in a man between 18 and 29 years old in good health. This chain uses TRBV30 with TRBJ1-1, with a possible D match to TRBD1 (6 bases). The sample comprised naive CD8+ T cells sorted from blood. CDR3 in DNA: TGTGCCTGGAGTGTTGCCAGGGGGAACACTGAAGCTTTCTTT. It is translated as CAWSVARGNTEAFF.